The 26 T cell receptor beta chains in this list originate from one sample, sequenced in a study of immune evolution from preneoplasia to lung adenocarcinoma. TCRdb's table, derived via immunoSEQ multiplex PCR, lists solely in-frame clones and lacks some. This sample has some 15,000 clones, with roughly 80% found just once. What was sequenced was FFPE minimally invasive lung adenocarcinoma tissue. These receptors were taken from a person in their 70s with lung adenocarcinoma.

J is TRBJ1-5 and V is TRBV30; D is possibly TRBD1 (5 bases). Trimming took off 2 bases at V and 0 bases at J, with 17 bases between the two ends. The CDR3 extends over 17 amino acids. Looked up from germline, CDR1 is GTSNPN and CDR2 is SVGIG (reference sequence). CDR3 sequence: CAWSSRGIGFSNQPQHF. The DNA of the CDR3 is TGTGCCTGGAGTAGTAGGGGAATCGGGTTTAGCAATCAGCCCCAGCATTTT. The variable domain in full, completed from reference TRBV30 and TRBJ1-5, reads SQTIHQWPATLVQPVGSPLSLECTVEGTSNPNLYWYRQAAGRGLQLLFYSVGIGQISSEVPQNLSASRPQDRQFILSSKKLLLSDSGFYLCAWSSRGIGFSNQPQHFGDGTRLSIL.

J is TRBJ2-7 and V is TRBV7-9; no clear D gene. Germline lookup yields CDR1 SEHNR and CDR2 FQNEAQ (reference sequence). The CDR3 runs 12 residues. Between the trimmed V and J ends, which lost 2 bases and 3 bases, there was a span of 5 bases. The CDR3 sequence is CASSLWGYEQYF. The CDR3 bases are TGTGCCAGCAGCTTATGGGGCTACGAGCAGTACTTC.

The chain joins TRBV6-1 to TRBJ1-1; D is perhaps TRBD1 (5 bases). V shed 4 bases and J shed 3 bases, with 12 bases lying between them. CDR1 MNHNS and CDR2 SASEGT come from the germline V gene. CDR3 size: 14 residues. In nucleotides, the CDR3 is TGTGCCAGCAGTGTCTTGGGGCAGGACACTGAAGCTTTCTTT. Translated: CASSVLGQDTEAFF.

The chain couples TRBV7-8 to TRBJ1-5; 9 bases are a match to TRBD1. The V and J ends lost 2 bases and 3 bases, in that order; junction bases with no gene match: 11. Germline V gene sequence: CDR1 SGHVS, CDR2 FQNEAQ. The CDR3 is 18 amino acids. The CDR3 sequence is CASSLNFGTGRPNQPQHF. The CDR3 DNA reads as TGTGCCAGCAGCTTAAATTTTGGGACAGGGCGCCCCAATCAGCCCCAGCATTTT.

V gene TRBV30 combines with J gene TRBJ2-2; D may be TRBD1 or TRBD2 (5 bases each). This CDR3 has 15 amino acids. Per germline, CDR1 GTSNPN and CDR2 SVGIG (reference sequence). Trimming cost V 2 bases and J 7 bases, with 17 bases left between them. CDR3 sequence reads: CAWSPTGTRGGELFF. Written as DNA, the CDR3 is TGTGCCTGGAGTCCCACCGGGACGAGGGGCGGGGAGCTGTTTTTT. Full variable domain (remainder filled in from reference TRBV30 and TRBJ2-2): SQTIHQWPATLVQPVGSPLSLECTVEGTSNPNLYWYRQAAGRGLQLLFYSVGIGQISSEVPQNLSASRPQDRQFILSSKKLLLSDSGFYLCAWSPTGTRGGELFFGEGSRLTVL.

V gene TRBV13 combines with J gene TRBJ1-2; 11 nucleotides align to TRBD1. CDR3 length equals 16 residues. Germline CDR1 PRHDT, CDR2 FYEKMQ (reference sequence). Germline trimming cut 5 bases from V and 4 bases from J; bases unmatched to any gene: 9. CDR3 nucleotide sequence: TGTGCCAGCAGCATAGTGGGACAGGGGGGCCTCTATGGCTACACCTTC. Translated, it gives CASSIVGQGGLYGYTF.

This CDR3 is CASSSGGNTGELFF. DNA for the CDR3: TGTGCCAGCAGTTCAGGGGGGAACACCGGGGAGCTGTTTTTT. This sequence joins TRBV28 and TRBJ2-2; 7 nucleotides agree with TRBD1. The CDR3 sequence is 14 residues long. CDR1 is MDHEN and CDR2 is SYDVKM in the germline V gene. With 4 bases clipped from V and 1 base from J, the junction kept 0 bases outside the gene matches.

The sample holds one count of this clone. V gene TRBV29-1 combines with J gene TRBJ2-1, with D tentatively TRBD1 or TRBD2 (6 bases each). Trimming removed 5 bases at V and 0 bases at J, with 17 bases between. The CDR3 has 16 residues. Germline lookup yields CDR1 SQVTM and CDR2 ANQGSEA. The CDR3, as DNA: TGCAGCGTTACACGGGGGCTCCAGAGCTCCTACAATGAGCAGTTCTTC. Translating gives CSVTRGLQSSYNEQFF.

This sequence joins TRBV9 and TRBJ2-3; no clear D. The CDR3 totals 12 residues. CDR1 is SGDLS, CDR2 YYNGEE, per germline. With 0 bases removed from V and 2 bases from J, the gap between germline ends came to 1 base. The CDR3 DNA reads TGTGCCAGCAGCGTAGACACAGATACGCAGTATTTT. It codes for CASSVDTDTQYF. The full variable domain, completed using reference TRBV9 and TRBJ2-3, is DSGVTQTPKHLITATGQRVTLRCSPRSGDLSVYWYQQSLDQGLQFLIQYYNGEERAKGNILERFSAQQFPDLHSELNLSSLELGDSALYFCASSVDTDTQYFGPGTRLTVL.

The V gene is TRBV11-3, the J gene TRBJ2-7, with TRBD2 identical over 7 bases. The CDR3 extends over 15 amino acids. The V segment lost 4 bases and the J segment 1 base; nucleotides outside the gene matches: 7. The germline CDR1 and CDR2 sequences are SGHNT and YENEEA. CDR3 residues: CASSSLTGGSYEQYF. CDR3 in DNA: TGTGCCAGCAGCTCCTTGACGGGAGGTTCCTACGAGCAGTACTTC.

V gene TRBV7-2 combines with J gene TRBJ2-5; TRBD2 aligns across 14 bases. V gave up 1 base and J gave up 2 bases; unmatched junction bases: 0. This CDR3 comprises 16 residues. Germline V gives CDR1 SGHTA, CDR2 FQGNSA. CDR3 sequence: CASSLGLAGGQETQYF. The CDR3 DNA follows: TGTGCCAGCAGCTTAGGACTAGCGGGGGGGCAAGAGACCCAGTACTTC.

The chain has TRBV5-8 and TRBJ2-3; 9 bases are a match to TRBD2. V was clipped by 4 bases and J by 2 bases; unmatched bases: 11. The CDR3 totals 17 residues. CDR1 and CDR2 from the germline V gene are SGHTS and YDEGEE. The DNA of the CDR3 is TGTGCCAGCAGCCTAAATTCCGGGACTAGCTCCACAGATACGCAGTATTTT. Protein sequence: CASSLNSGTSSTDTQYF.

V usage is TRBV16 and J usage is TRBJ1-3; no definite D call. The CDR3 covers 15 residues. The V gene lost 4 bases and the J gene lost 3 bases, with 13 bases spanning the gap. Germline V gene data show CDR1 as KGHSY and CDR2 as FQNENV. The CDR3 coding sequence is TGTGCCAGCAGCCCTCCTGGGGTCTTTGGAAACACCATATATTTT. This codes for CASSPPGVFGNTIYF.

Here the CDR3 reads CASSGVGGRYGYTF. The DNA for the CDR3 is TGTGCCAGTAGTGGGGTAGGGGGCCGGTATGGCTACACCTTC. The chain carries TRBV19 and TRBJ1-2; 7 bases are shared with TRBD1. Germline V gene data show CDR1 as LNHDA and CDR2 as SQIVND (reference sequence). With 5 bases clipped from V and 5 bases from J, the junction kept 8 bases outside the gene matches. The CDR3 is made up of 14 amino acids.

The chain carries TRBV9 and TRBJ2-7; 7 bases map to TRBD2. The CDR3 length is 15 residues. The germline V gene has CDR1 SGDLS and CDR2 YYNGEE. The junction had 11 bases not matched to a gene; V was cut back by 1 base and J by 7 bases. Here the CDR3 DNA reads TGTGCCAGCAGCGTATCCCTAGCGGATTTGCGGGAGCAGTACTTC. Translated, it gives CASSVSLADLREQYF.

CDR3 sequence (DNA): TGTGCCAGCAGTTACGAAAAACCAAGGAACTATGGCTACACCTTC. It is translated as CASSYEKPRNYGYTF. The V gene is TRBV6-5, the J gene TRBJ1-2, with D hard to call. CDR1 is MNHEY and CDR2 is SVGAGI in the germline V gene. Trimming shortened V by 2 bases and J by 2 bases, and 12 bases separated the two germline ends. This CDR3 comprises 15 residues.

The chain links TRBV30 to TRBJ1-6; maybe TRBD1 (5 bases). V lost 5 bases to trimming and J lost 6 bases, with 14 bases between them. The germline V gene has CDR1 GTSNPN and CDR2 SVGIG (reference sequence). The CDR3 sequence is 14 residues long. The CDR3 protein is CAWQGDSFNSPLHF. For the CDR3, the DNA is TGTGCCTGGCAGGGTGACAGTTTTAATTCACCCCTCCACTTT.

This clone was found once. The V and J genes are TRBV18 and TRBJ1-2; 7 bases map to TRBD1. Germline values: CDR1 KGHSH, CDR2 LQKENI. The V segment lost 4 bases and the J segment 7 bases; nucleotides outside the gene matches: 6. This CDR3 spans 13 amino acids. The CDR3 sequence is CASSLPGGGGYTF. The CDR3 nucleotides read TGTGCCAGCTCACTACCAGGGGGAGGTGGCTACACCTTC.

In its sample, this clone was seen a few times. The DNA for the CDR3 is TGTGCCAGCAGCACCCGACCGCCGGGACAGGGGGTCTACGAGCAGTACTTC. It is translated as CASSTRPPGQGVYEQYF. The V gene is TRBV7-2, the J gene TRBJ2-7, with TRBD1 matching over 11 bases. The V gene's germline CDR1 is SGHTA and CDR2 FQGNSA. Trimming at V came to 5 bases and at J to 3 bases, leaving 12 bases not matched to a gene. The CDR3 has 17 amino acids. Together with reference TRBV7-2 and TRBJ2-7, the CDR3 gives the full variable domain: GAGVSQSPSNKVTEKGKDVELRCDPISGHTALYWYRQSLGQGLEFLIYFQGNSAPDKSGLPSDRFSAERTGGSVSTLTIQRTQQEDSAVYLCASSTRPPGQGVYEQYFGPGTRLTVT.

The chain links TRBV25-1 to TRBJ2-3; TRBD1 agrees at 7 bases. The length of the CDR3 is 17 residues. CDR1 and CDR2 (germline): MGHDK, SYGVNS. Germline trimming cut 1 base from V and 0 bases from J; bases unmatched to any gene: 7. The CDR3 sequence is CASSESRGGRSTDTQYF. CDR3 nucleotides: TGTGCCAGCAGTGAATCGAGAGGGGGCCGTAGCACAGATACGCAGTATTTT.

V is TRBV7-2 and J is TRBJ2-7; D is unresolved. This CDR3 is built from 15 residues. The V gene lost 1 base and the J gene lost 0 bases, with 10 bases spanning the gap. Germline CDR1 is SGHTA and CDR2 is FQGNSA. CDR3: CASSLVSSNSYEQYF. The CDR3 DNA is TGTGCCAGCAGCTTAGTGAGCAGCAACTCCTACGAGCAGTACTTC.

In the case of this clone: One end of the junction does not line up with germline, which may come from a read error. This chain joins TRBV19 and TRBJ1-2, with D maybe TRBD1 (6 bases). The CDR3 contains 15 residues. Germline CDR1 LNHDA, CDR2 SQIVND (reference sequence). CDR3 residues: CATSMARGSNYGYTF. In DNA form, the CDR3 reads TGTGCCACTAGTATGGCCAGGGGTTCTAACTATGGCTACACCTTC.

In this sample, this clone turned up a few times. The V call is TRBV28, the J call TRBJ1-3, with 7 bases matching TRBD1. The CDR3 loop spans 15 amino acids. The germline CDR1 and CDR2 sequences are MDHEN and SYDVKM. V lost 4 bases to trimming and J lost 0 bases; unmatched junction nucleotides: 3. The CDR3, as DNA: TGTGCCAGCAGTTACTCAGGGGGCTCTGGAAACACCATATATTTT. Translating it yields CASSYSGGSGNTIYF.

The gene calls are TRBV6-5 and TRBJ1-5; 8 bases agree with TRBD1. Looked up from germline, CDR1 is MNHEY and CDR2 is SVGAGI. J lost 5 bases, V lost 5 bases, and 8 bases had no gene match. This CDR3 has 15 amino acids. CDR3 sequence (DNA): TGTGCCAGCAGTAGGGGGGTGACAGGGGATCAGCCCCAGCATTTT. Amino acid sequence: CASSRGVTGDQPQHF.

The rearrangement joins TRBV7-8 to TRBJ1-1, with D possibly matching TRBD1 (5 bases). The germline CDR1 and CDR2 sequences are SGHVS and FQNEAQ. The CDR3 runs to 12 residues. V shed 1 base and J shed 11 bases, with 11 bases lying between them. The CDR3 loop is CASSLGTNKAFF. CDR3 nucleotides: TGTGCCAGCAGCTTAGGGACAAATAAGGCTTTCTTT. The entire variable domain, with the rest obtained from reference TRBV7-8 and TRBJ1-1, is as follows: GAGVSQSPRYKVAKRGQDVALRCDPISGHVSLFWYQQALGQGPEFLTYFQNEAQLDKSGLPSDRFFAERPEGSVSTLKIQRTQQEDSAVYLCASSLGTNKAFFGQGTRLTVV.

The gene calls are TRBV28 and TRBJ1-1; D is unresolved. Germline loops: CDR1 MDHEN, CDR2 SYDVKM. This CDR3 is 12 amino acids long. V was shortened by 6 bases and J by 3 bases, with 8 bases between the two germline ends. The CDR3 region is CASRGGDTEAFF. The CDR3 nucleotides are TGTGCCAGCAGGGGCGGTGACACTGAAGCTTTCTTT.